This T cell receptor (beta chain) emerged from a study of shared clonotypes between healthy human individuals (dated by TCRdb to 2018 to 2020). At the level of the whole study: The cohort comprised two women and a few men aged 18 to 49 years. The study deeply sequenced blood TCR repertoires of about 5 healthy adults to estimate repertoire size and the extent of clonotype sharing between individuals. Each donor's leukapheresis produced roughly between roughly 0.85 and 10 billion PBMCs. To increase sequencing depth and limit assay-specific biases, TCR repertoire library preparation and sequencing were carried out by different laboratories using diverse techniques. Here is what the overall study found, with its caveats: The genetic and exposure-history diversity represented was limited by the small number of donors. Sampling was restricted to blood, and TCR repertoires in tissue are likely to differ from TCR repertoires in blood. Pairwise subsampling indicated that sequencing depth was expected to affect the degree of clonotype sharing among donors.

Inclusive of the bounding cysteine and phenylalanine, the CDR3 is 16 residues long. This entry keeps only the CDR3 DNA: 48 bases, framed from base 1. After removal of 4 bases from V and 0 bases from J, the junction retains 5 bases not matched to a gene. In the germline V gene, CDR1 corresponds to MNHEY and CDR2 to SVGAGI. Using the deep immunoSEQ assay, TCR CDR3 regions were amplified from genomic DNA by multiplex PCR. Extracted genomic DNA from each cell subset was spread evenly across all wells of several immunoSEQ 96-well plates, with each plate serving as a replicate. Each replicate PCR for unsorted PBMC received roughly 290 ng genomic DNA, equal to approximately 29,000 T cell genomes. Genomic DNA from unsorted PBMC was sequenced over ten immunoSEQ deep assay plates. The purified libraries were quantified using a Qubit 3.0 fluorometer, sized with a Bioanalyzer 2100, and then quantified again using the KAPA Library Quantification kit. Every immunoSEQ 96-well plate was sequenced on a separate single-read 150-cycle Illumina NextSeq 550 flow cell. Per the authors' processing: Because the immunoSEQ output included only junctional sequences and no quality scores, the filtering could not be the same as the filtering used for full-length reads. To assign V/J genes and CDR3, sequences were annotated against IMGT germline references using PyIR, a Python wrapper for IgBLAST v1.9. Reads were filtered out if the reads had weak V/J assignments (E-value above 1e-6), no CDR3, stop codons, out-of-frame junctions, or ambiguous translated residues. V3J clonotypes were defined by identical inferred V gene, J gene, and CDR3 amino acid sequence. To compute the percentage overlap between repertoires, the number of shared unique clonotypes was divided by the size of the smaller repertoire. Richness of each repertoire was evaluated using RTK rarefaction, the Chao1 estimator, and Recon v2.1 estimates of unobserved clonotypes. The table comes from immuneACCESS by way of TCRdb, which keeps in-frame sequences with V and J called. Part of the clones is missing from these tables; in studies checked, under half for an unresolved V gene and the rest for unknown reasons. For V, J and clone size, that table is used; D and trimming come from the DNA. This sample is represented by fewer than 600,000 clones; approximately 77% of them were singletons. Around 12% of the sample lies in the top ten.

Concerning this clone: Its antigen has not been determined. A read error may explain this, as a much larger clone is one base away. Other DNA sequences in the same sample also yield this CDR3.

Healthy HIV-negative adults with no recently reported acute infections or vaccinations were included as donors. Every donor was a Caucasian adult living in Nashville, Tennessee, USA. In the unsorted samples, roughly 90 million PBMCs were counted, and genomic DNA was extracted using the QIAamp DNA Blood Mini kit. After blood collection by leukapheresis, PBMCs were isolated using Ficoll-Histopaque density gradient centrifugation and then cryopreserved in the vapor phase of liquid nitrogen. The receptor's source is a woman between 35 and 50 years old in good health. Some clones in this sample may be carry-over from other donors' samples. The rearrangement joined TRBV6-5 to TRBJ2-2; 7 bases in between match TRBD2. Sequenced: PBMCs. The CDR3 reads CASSWTRATNTGELFF. The bases read TGTGCCAGCAGTTGGACTAGGGCTACGAACACCGGGGAGCTGTTTTTT.